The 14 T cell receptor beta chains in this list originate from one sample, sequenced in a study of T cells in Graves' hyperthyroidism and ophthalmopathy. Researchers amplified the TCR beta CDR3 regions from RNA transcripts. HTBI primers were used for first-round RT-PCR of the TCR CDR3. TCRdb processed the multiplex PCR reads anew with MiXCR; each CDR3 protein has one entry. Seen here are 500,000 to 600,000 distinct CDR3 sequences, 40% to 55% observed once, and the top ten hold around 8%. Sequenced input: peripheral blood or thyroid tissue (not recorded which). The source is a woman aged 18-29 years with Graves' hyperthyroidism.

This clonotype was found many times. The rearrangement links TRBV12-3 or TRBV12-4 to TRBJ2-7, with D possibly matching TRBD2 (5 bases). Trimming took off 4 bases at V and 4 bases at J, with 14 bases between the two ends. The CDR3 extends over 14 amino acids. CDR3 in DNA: TGTGCCAGCAGTTCACCTAGCTCGACTTACGAGCAGTACTTC. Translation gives CASSSPSSTYEQYF.

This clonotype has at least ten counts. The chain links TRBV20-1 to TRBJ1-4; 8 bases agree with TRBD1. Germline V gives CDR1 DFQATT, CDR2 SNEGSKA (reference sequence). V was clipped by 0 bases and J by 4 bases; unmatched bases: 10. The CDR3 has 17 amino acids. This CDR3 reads CSARDGTGSFLNEKLFF. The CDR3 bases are TGCAGTGCTAGAGATGGGACAGGTTCTTTTCTTAATGAAAAACTGTTTTTT.

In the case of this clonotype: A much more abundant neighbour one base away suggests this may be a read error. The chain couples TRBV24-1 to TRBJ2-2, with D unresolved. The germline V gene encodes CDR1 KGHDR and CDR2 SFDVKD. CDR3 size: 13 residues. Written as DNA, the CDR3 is TGTGCCAGCAGTGAAACATACACCGTGGAGCTGTTTTTT. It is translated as CASSETYTVELFF.

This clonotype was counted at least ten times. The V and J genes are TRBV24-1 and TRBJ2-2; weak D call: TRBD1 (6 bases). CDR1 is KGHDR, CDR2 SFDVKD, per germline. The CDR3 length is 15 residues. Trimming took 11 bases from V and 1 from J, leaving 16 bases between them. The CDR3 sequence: CARAVGDKNTGELFF. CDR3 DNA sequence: TGTGCCAGGGCGGTGGGGGACAAGAACACCGGGGAGCTGTTTTTT.

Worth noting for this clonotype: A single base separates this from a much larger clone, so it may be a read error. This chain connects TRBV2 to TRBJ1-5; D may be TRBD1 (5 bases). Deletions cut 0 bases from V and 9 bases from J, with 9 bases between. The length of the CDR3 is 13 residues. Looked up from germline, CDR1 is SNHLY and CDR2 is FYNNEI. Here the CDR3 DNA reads TGTGCCAGCAGTGAAGCGAGGGGAGGGCCCCAGCATTTT. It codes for CASSEARGGPQHF. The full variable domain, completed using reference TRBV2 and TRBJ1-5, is EPEVTQTPSHQVTQMGQEVILRCVPISNHLYFYWYRQILGQKVEFLVSFYNNEISEKSEIFDDQFSVERPDGSNFTLKIRSTKLEDSAMYFCASSEARGGPQHFGDGTRLSIL.

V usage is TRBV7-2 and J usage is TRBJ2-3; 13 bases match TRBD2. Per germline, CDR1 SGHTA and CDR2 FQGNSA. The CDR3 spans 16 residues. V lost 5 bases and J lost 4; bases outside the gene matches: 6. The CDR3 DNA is TGTGCCAGCAGCCCCCGACTAGCGGGAGGAGCAGATACGCAGTATTTT. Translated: CASSPRLAGGADTQYF.

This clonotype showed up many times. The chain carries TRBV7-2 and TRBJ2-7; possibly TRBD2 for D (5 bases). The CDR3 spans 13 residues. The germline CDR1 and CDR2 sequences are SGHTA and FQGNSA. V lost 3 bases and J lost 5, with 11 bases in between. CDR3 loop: CASSLRRENEQYF. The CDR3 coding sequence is TGTGCCAGCAGCTTGAGACGGGAAAACGAGCAGTACTTC.

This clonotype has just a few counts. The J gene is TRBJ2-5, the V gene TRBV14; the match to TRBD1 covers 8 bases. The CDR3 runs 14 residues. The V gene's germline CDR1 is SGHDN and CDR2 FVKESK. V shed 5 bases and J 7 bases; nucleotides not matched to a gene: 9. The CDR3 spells CASSVQGESVTQYF. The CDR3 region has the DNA TGTGCCAGCAGCGTACAGGGGGAAAGTGTGACCCAGTACTTC.

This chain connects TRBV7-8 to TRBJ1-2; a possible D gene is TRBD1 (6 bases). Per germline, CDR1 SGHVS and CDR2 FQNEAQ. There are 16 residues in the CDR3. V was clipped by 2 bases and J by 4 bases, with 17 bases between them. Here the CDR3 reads CASSLSPGVNFYGYTF. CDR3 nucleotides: TGTGCCAGCAGCTTATCCCCAGGGGTGAACTTCTATGGCTACACCTTC. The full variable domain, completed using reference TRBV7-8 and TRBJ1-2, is GAGVSQSPRYKVAKRGQDVALRCDPISGHVSLFWYQQALGQGPEFLTYFQNEAQLDKSGLPSDRFFAERPEGSVSTLKIQRTQQEDSAVYLCASSLSPGVNFYGYTFGSGTRLTVV.

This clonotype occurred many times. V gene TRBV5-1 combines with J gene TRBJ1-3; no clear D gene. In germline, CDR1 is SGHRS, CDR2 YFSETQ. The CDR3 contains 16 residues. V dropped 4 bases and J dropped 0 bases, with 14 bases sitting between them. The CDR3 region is CASSPDGLTSGNTIYF. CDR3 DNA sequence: TGCGCCAGCAGCCCGGACGGACTCACCTCTGGAAACACCATATATTTT.

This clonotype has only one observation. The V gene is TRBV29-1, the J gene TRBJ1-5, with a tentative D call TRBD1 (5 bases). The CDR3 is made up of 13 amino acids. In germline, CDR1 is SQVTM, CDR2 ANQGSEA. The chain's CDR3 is CSLEGRAGQPQHF. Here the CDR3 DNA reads TGCAGTCTAGAGGGCAGGGCGGGTCAGCCCCAGCATTTT.

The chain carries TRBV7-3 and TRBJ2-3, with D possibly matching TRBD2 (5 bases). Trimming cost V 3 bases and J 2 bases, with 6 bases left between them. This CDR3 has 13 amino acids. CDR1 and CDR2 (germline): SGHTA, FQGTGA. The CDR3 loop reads CASSLEVTDTQYF. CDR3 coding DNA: TGTGCCAGCAGCTTGGAGGTCACAGATACGCAGTATTTT. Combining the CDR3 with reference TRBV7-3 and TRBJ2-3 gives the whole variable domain GAGVSQTPSNKVTEKGKYVELRCDPISGHTALYWYRQSLGQGPEFLIYFQGTGAADDSGLPNDRFFAVRPEGSVSTLKIQRTERGDSAVYLCASSLEVTDTQYFGPGTRLTVL.

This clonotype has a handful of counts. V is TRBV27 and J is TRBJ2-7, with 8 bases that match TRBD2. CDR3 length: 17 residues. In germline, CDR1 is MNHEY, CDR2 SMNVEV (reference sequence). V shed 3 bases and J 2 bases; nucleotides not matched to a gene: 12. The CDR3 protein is CASSFSGRRSFAYEQYF. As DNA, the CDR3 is TGTGCCAGCAGTTTCAGCGGGAGAAGGAGTTTTGCCTACGAGCAGTACTTC.

The CDR3 region has the DNA TGTGCCAGCAGTGAAGACAGGTACAATCAGCCCCAGCATTTT. It translates to CASSEDRYNQPQHF. This sequence joins TRBV2 and TRBJ1-5; a weak D match, TRBD1 (5 bases). V lost 1 base to trimming and J lost 3 bases, with 7 bases between them. The CDR3 contains 14 residues. From germline, CDR1 is SNHLY and CDR2 FYNNEI. Full variable domain (outside the CDR3, taken from reference TRBV2 and TRBJ1-5): EPEVTQTPSHQVTQMGQEVILRCVPISNHLYFYWYRQILGQKVEFLVSFYNNEISEKSEIFDDQFSVERPDGSNFTLKIRSTKLEDSAMYFCASSEDRYNQPQHFGDGTRLSIL.